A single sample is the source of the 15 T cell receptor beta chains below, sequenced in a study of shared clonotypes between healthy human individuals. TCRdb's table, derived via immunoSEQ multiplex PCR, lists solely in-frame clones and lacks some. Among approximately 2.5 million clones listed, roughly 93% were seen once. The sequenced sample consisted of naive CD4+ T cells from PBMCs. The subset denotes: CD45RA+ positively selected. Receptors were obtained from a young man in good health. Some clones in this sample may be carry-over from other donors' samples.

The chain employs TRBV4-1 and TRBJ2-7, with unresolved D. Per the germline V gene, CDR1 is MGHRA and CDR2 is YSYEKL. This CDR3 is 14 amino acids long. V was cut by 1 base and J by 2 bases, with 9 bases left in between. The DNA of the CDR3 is TGCGCCAGCAGCCAAGGGTGGGCCGCCTACGAGCAGTACTTC. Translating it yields CASSQGWAAYEQYF.

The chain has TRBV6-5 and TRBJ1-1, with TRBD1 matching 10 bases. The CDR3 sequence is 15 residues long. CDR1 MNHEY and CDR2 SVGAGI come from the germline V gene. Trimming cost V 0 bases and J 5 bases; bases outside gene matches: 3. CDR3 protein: CASSYSGQGWTEAFF. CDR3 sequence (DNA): TGTGCCAGCAGTTACTCGGGACAGGGGTGGACTGAAGCTTTCTTT.

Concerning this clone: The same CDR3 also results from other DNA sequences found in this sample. DNA of the CDR3: TGTGCCAGCAGCCTCGAGGGTGGCTACACCTTC. This gives the protein CASSLEGGYTF. The chain employs TRBV28 and TRBJ1-2; D gene ambiguous. The CDR3 runs to 11 residues. The V end lost 6 bases, the J end lost 7 bases, and 9 bases lay between the germline ends. Germline V gene lookup returns CDR1 MDHEN and CDR2 SYDVKM.

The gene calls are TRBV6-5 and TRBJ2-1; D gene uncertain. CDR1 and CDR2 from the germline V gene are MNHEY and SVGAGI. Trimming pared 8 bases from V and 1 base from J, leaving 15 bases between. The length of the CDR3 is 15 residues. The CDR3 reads CASGPRKGSYNEQFF. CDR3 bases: TGTGCCAGCGGCCCTAGAAAGGGTTCCTACAATGAGCAGTTCTTC.

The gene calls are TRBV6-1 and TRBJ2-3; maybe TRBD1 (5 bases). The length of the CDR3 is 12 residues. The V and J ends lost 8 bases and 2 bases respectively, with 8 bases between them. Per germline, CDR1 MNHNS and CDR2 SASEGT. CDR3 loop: CASLQDTDTQYF. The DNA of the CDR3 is TGTGCCAGCTTACAGGACACAGATACGCAGTATTTT.

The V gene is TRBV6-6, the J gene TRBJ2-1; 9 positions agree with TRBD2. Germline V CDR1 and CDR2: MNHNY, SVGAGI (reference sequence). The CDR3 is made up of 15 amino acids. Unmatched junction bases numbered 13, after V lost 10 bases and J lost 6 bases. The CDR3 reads CATIRGGRAANEQFF. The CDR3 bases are TGTGCCACCATTCGAGGCGGGAGGGCCGCCAATGAGCAGTTCTTC.

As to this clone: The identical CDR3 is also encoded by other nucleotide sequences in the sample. The CDR3 loop is CASSLKGGYEQYF. CDR3 in DNA: TGTGCCAGCAGTCTGAAAGGGGGCTACGAGCAGTACTTC. This chain joins TRBV27 and TRBJ2-7; D possibly corresponds to TRBD1 (6 bases). The V gene lost 5 bases and the J gene lost 3 bases, with 11 bases spanning the gap. The CDR3 length is 13 residues. Germline CDR1 is MNHEY and CDR2 is SMNVEV (reference sequence).

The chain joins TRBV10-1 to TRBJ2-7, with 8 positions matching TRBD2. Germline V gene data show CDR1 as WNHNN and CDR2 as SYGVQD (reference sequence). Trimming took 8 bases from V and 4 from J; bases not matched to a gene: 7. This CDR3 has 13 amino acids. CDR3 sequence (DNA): TGCGCCAGCCAGCCCAGCGGGAGATACGAGCAGTACTTC. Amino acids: CASQPSGRYEQYF.

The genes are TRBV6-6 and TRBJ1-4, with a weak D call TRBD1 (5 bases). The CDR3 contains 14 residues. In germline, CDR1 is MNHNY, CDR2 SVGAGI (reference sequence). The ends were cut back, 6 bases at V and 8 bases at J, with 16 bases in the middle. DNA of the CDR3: TGTGCCAGCAGCCGAGGGGAGGGTTCAGAAAAACTGTTTTTT. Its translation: CASSRGEGSEKLFF.

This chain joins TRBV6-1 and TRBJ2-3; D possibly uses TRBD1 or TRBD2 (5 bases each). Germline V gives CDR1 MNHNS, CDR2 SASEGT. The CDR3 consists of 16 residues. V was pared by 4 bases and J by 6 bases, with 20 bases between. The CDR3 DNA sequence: TGTGCCAGCAGTGGAGCCGGGACGGCTCTCTGGGATACGCAGTATTTT. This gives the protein CASSGAGTALWDTQYF.

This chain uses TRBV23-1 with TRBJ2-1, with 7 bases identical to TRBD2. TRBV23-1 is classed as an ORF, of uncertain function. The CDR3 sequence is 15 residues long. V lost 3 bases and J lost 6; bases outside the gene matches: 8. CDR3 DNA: TGCGCCAGCAGTCAGGCTGCGGGAGCCGTCAATGAGCAGTTCTTC. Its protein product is CASSQAAGAVNEQFF.

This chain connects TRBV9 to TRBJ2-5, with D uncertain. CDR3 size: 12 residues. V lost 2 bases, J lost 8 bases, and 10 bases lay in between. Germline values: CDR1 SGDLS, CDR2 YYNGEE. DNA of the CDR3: TGTGCCAGCAGCGTCTCTTCCTCTACCCAGTACTTC. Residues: CASSVSSSTQYF.

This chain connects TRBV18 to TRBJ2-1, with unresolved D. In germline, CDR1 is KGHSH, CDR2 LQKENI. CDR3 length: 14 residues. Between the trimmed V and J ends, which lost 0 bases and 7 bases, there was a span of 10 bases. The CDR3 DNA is TGTGCCAGCTCACCACCGGGCGGCGGTAATGAGCAGTTCTTC. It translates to CASSPPGGGNEQFF. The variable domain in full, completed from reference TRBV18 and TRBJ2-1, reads NAGVMQNPRHLVRRRGQEARLRCSPMKGHSHVYWYRQLPEEGLKFMVYLQKENIIDESGMPKERFSAEFPKEGPSILRIQQVVRGDSAAYFCASSPPGGGNEQFFGPGTRLTVL.

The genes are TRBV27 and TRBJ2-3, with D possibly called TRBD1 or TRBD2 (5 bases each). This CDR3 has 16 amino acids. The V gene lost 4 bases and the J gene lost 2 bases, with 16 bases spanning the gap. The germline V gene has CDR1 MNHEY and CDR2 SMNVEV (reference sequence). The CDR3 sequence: CASSWGMLPTTDTQYF. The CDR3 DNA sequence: TGTGCCAGCAGTTGGGGGATGCTCCCCACCACAGATACGCAGTATTTT.

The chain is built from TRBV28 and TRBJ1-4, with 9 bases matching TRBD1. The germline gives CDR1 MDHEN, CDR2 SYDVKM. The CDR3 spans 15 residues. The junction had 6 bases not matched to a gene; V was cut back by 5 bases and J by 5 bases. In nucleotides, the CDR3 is TGTGCCAGCAGTCCTGCCGGGACAGGGAATGAAAAACTGTTTTTT. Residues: CASSPAGTGNEKLFF. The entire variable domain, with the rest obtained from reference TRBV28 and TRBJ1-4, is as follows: DVKVTQSSRYLVKRTGEKVFLECVQDMDHENMFWYRQDPGLGLRLIYFSYDVKMKEKGDIPEGYSVSREKKERFSLILESASTNQTSMYLCASSPAGTGNEKLFFGSGTQLSVL.